The source of this T cell receptor beta chain is a study of PD-1 blockade in classical Hodgkin lymphoma. Findings and limits, study-wide: The diversity seen at baseline in complete responders resembled that of newly diagnosed patients.

Repertoires were generated with immunoSEQ multiplex PCR, while TCRdb's copy carries only in-frame clones and drops some. Of about 24,000 clones listed, about 80% are singletons. Turning to this clone: Antigen specificity is unknown.

All trial patients relapsed after autologous stem cell transplantation. The study recorded best responses of complete response, partial response or progressive disease. This sequence was found in a human donor with classical Hodgkin lymphoma. The sample here was peripheral blood mononuclear cells (PBMCs), taken before the second cycle of nivolumab.

The chain's CDR3 is CASSATGGTEAFF. CDR3 coding DNA: TGTGCCAGTAGTGCTACAGGGGGCACTGAAGCTTTCTTT. This chain joins TRBV19 and TRBJ1-1; TRBD1 matches 8 bases. Germline V lookup: CDR1 LNHDA, CDR2 SQIVND (reference sequence). The CDR3 spans 13 residues. V lost 5 bases, J lost 4 bases, and 3 bases stayed unmatched. The full variable domain, with the rest looked up from reference TRBV19 and TRBJ1-1, is DGGITQSPKYLFRKEGQNVTLSCEQNLNHDAMYWYRQDPGQGLRLIYYSQIVNDFQKGDIAEGYSVSREKKESFPLTVTSAQKNPTAFYLCASSATGGTEAFFGQGTRLTVV.